Given below is one T cell receptor (beta chain) in context. This sample was included in a study of cytomegalovirus exposure and HLA in healthy donors. Here immunoSEQ multiplex PCR was the method, and the copy in TCRdb shows in-frame clones only, minus some. The sample yields about 74,000 clones, around 95% seen once. V trimming: 4 bases; J trimming: 3 bases; junction bases outside the gene matches: 7. The germline CDR1 and CDR2 sequences are PRHDT and FYEKMQ (reference sequence). The CDR3 covers 15 residues. The rearrangement links TRBV13 to TRBJ1-1, with 8 bases that match TRBD1. This TCR was recovered from a woman aged 18-29 years in good health and CMV-seropositive. Sequenced material: PBMCs. CDR3 protein: CASSSRQGSHTEAFF. CDR3 DNA: TGTGCCAGCAGCTCCCGACAGGGGTCCCACACTGAAGCTTTCTTT.